This is a list of T cell receptor beta chains from one sample in a study of cytomegalovirus exposure and HLA in healthy donors. Sequenced by immunoSEQ multiplex PCR; TCRdb stores in-frame clones only, minus some. Of fewer than 200,000 clones listed, roughly 73% were seen once; the top ten hold approximately 2%. What was sequenced was PBMCs. The receptor set was obtained from a woman aged 30 to 39 in good health and CMV-seronegative. The CDR3 runs from the conserved cysteine through the conserved F or W. A D gene is named only where the DNA matches it firmly. Expanded clones get a size class; other rows say once, few or many, or leave the size out.

V	J	size	D	CDR3	DNA
TRBV11-1	TRBJ1-2	-	TRBD1	CASSSGTGPLTLYGYTF	TGTGCCAGCAGCTCCGGGACAGGCCCCCTAACTCTCTATGGCTACACCTTC
TRBV7-8	TRBJ1-5	once	TRBD1	CASWMGQGKVVQPQHF	TGTGCCAGCTGGATGGGACAGGGGAAGGTAGTTCAGCCCCAGCATTTT
TRBV5-6	TRBJ1-3	-	TRBD1	CASSLTGTGNTIYF	TGTGCCAGCAGCCTGACAGGGACCGGAAACACCATATATTTT
TRBV5-1	TRBJ2-3	once	TRBD2	CASSKKLAGGVADTQYF	TGCGCCAGCAGCAAAAAACTAGCGGGGGGGGTGGCAGATACGCAGTATTTT
TRBV11-2	TRBJ2-1	-	-	CASSLGTSASMEQFF	TGTGCCAGCAGCTTAGGTACAAGCGCCTCGATGGAGCAGTTCTTC
TRBV5-5	TRBJ1-1	-	-	CASSFGGSNTEAFF	TGTGCCAGCAGCTTCGGGGGATCGAACACTGAAGCTTTCTTT
TRBV7-2	TRBJ2-3	-	TRBD2	CASSLEMGGRPDTQYF	TGTGCCAGCAGCTTAGAGATGGGCGGGAGGCCAGATACGCAGTATTTT
TRBV9	TRBJ1-4	-	-	CASSVASGALEKLFF	TGTGCCAGCAGCGTAGCGTCAGGGGCATTGGAAAAACTGTTTTTT
TRBV2	TRBJ2-7	-	TRBD2	CASRPGRAEQYF	TGTGCCAGCAGACCCGGGAGGGCCGAGCAGTACTTC
TRBV7-3	TRBJ2-1	-	TRBD2	CASDLVALGVVLAGGSCEQFF	TGTGCCAGCGACCTAGTGGCCCTGGGCGTGGTGTTAGCGGGAGGGTCTTGTGAGCAGTTCTTC
TRBV19	TRBJ2-5	few	-	CASSQGTTQYF	TGTGCCAGTTCACAGGGAACAACCCAGTACTTC
TRBV13	TRBJ1-2	-	TRBD1	CASSSKQGAWGYTF	TGTGCCAGCAGCTCGAAACAGGGGGCATGGGGCTACACCTTC
TRBV7-9	TRBJ1-2	-	TRBD1	CASSSLNGQGNYGYTF	TGTGCCAGCAGCTCCTTAAATGGACAGGGAAACTATGGCTACACCTTC
TRBV27	TRBJ2-3	-	-	CASSRVSFPTDTQYF	TGTGCCAGCAGTCGGGTCTCATTTCCCACAGATACGCAGTATTTT
TRBV4-3	TRBJ2-1	-	TRBD2	CASSSMLAGGIYNEQFF	TGCGCCAGCAGCTCAATGCTAGCGGGAGGGATTTACAATGAGCAGTTCTTC
TRBV18	TRBJ1-4	-	TRBD1	CASSPRQGANEKLFF	TGTGCCAGCTCACCACGACAGGGGGCGAATGAAAAACTGTTTTTT
TRBV21-1	TRBJ2-7	once	-	CASSKVARDSSSYEQYF	TGTGCCAGCAGCAAAGTAGCGCGGGACAGTTCATCCTACGAGCAGTACTTC
TRBV6-1	TRBJ2-7	-	-	CASSEDRRSYEQYF	TGTGCCAGCAGTGAAGACAGGCGAAGTTACGAGCAGTACTTC
TRBV6-8	TRBJ1-5	-	-	CASSYPNDITGIPGCNQPQHF	TGTGCCAGCAGTTACCCGAATGATATCACAGGGATCCCTGGTTGCAATCAGCCCCAGCATTTT
TRBV18	TRBJ2-1	-	TRBD2	CASSPPPGLASEQFF	TGTGCCAGCTCACCACCACCGGGACTAGCGAGCGAGCAGTTCTTC
TRBV5-6	TRBJ2-7	-	-	CASSLGVAKQYF	TGTGCCAGCAGCTTGGGAGTAGCTAAGCAGTACTTC
TRBV2	TRBJ2-7	-	-	CASSEVLLSYEQYF	TGTGCCAGCAGTGAAGTGCTTCTTAGTTACGAGCAGTACTTC
TRBV29-1	TRBJ1-2	once	-	CSVEVAVGGDYMNLYGYTF	TGCAGCGTTGAAGTTGCGGTAGGGGGTGATTATATGAACCTCTATGGCTACACCTTC
TRBV11-3	TRBJ2-7	few	-	CASRAGSYEQYF	TGTGCCAGCAGGGCCGGGAGCTACGAGCAGTACTTC
TRBV7-9	TRBJ2-7	-	TRBD2	CASSFGRGTYEQYF	TGTGCCAGCAGCTTTGGGCGGGGGACCTACGAGCAGTACTTC
TRBV7-6	TRBJ2-1	-	TRBD2	CASSLQGLADEQFF	TGTGCCAGCAGCCTACAGGGACTAGCAGATGAGCAGTTCTTC
TRBV28	TRBJ1-4	-	-	CASSFISLTGLADEKLFF	TGTGCCAGCAGTTTCATTTCCCTTACGGGGTTGGCTGATGAAAAACTGTTTTTT
TRBV7-3	TRBJ2-1	-	TRBD2	CASSLTLAGGLNEQFF	TGTGCCAGCAGCCTAACTCTAGCGGGGGGGCTGAATGAGCAGTTCTTC
TRBV19	TRBJ1-1	few	TRBD1	CASSSTGRNTEAFF	TGTGCCAGTAGTTCGACAGGGCGCAACACTGAAGCTTTCTTT
TRBV11-3	TRBJ2-7	-	TRBD2	CASSHDGLAGAYEQYF	TGTGCCAGCAGCCACGACGGACTAGCGGGAGCCTACGAGCAGTACTTC
TRBV9	TRBJ1-6	-	-	CASSAGQTTNSPLHF	TGTGCCAGCAGCGCAGGACAGACTACTAATTCACCCCTCCACTTT
TRBV11-3	TRBJ1-1	-	TRBD1	CASSPGGRTEAFF	TGTGCCAGCAGTCCAGGGGGCAGGACTGAAGCTTTCTTT
TRBV4-1	TRBJ2-2	-	-	CASSQFLRGAANTGELFF	TGCGCCAGCAGCCAATTCCTTCGCGGGGCCGCGAACACCGGGGAGCTGTTTTTT
TRBV27	TRBJ2-7	-	TRBD2	CASSLSPSGPYEQYF	TGTGCCAGCAGTTTGAGCCCTAGCGGGCCCTACGAGCAGTACTTC
TRBV21-1	TRBJ2-7	-	-	CASSKEIQGNDEQYF	TGTGCCAGCAGCAAAGAGATTCAGGGGAACGACGAGCAGTACTTC
TRBV2	TRBJ2-3	-	TRBD2	CASGAGASLNTDTQYF	TGTGCCAGCGGAGCGGGAGCCTCTTTAAACACAGATACGCAGTATTTT
TRBV6-5	TRBJ2-7	-	-	CASSRGSSSYEQYF	TGTGCCAGCAGTAGAGGGAGTTCCTCCTACGAGCAGTACTTC
TRBV27	TRBJ2-7	-	-	CASGSGSSYEQYF	TGTGCCAGTGGTAGCGGCAGCTCCTACGAGCAGTACTTC
TRBV7-9	TRBJ1-1	once	-	CASSGPVATVLPGAEAFF	TGTGCCAGCAGCGGCCCCGTGGCGACAGTACTCCCGGGCGCTGAAGCTTTCTTT
TRBV7-2	TRBJ1-1	-	-	CASSLGRKAFF	TGTGCCAGCAGCTTAGGCAGGAAAGCTTTCTTT